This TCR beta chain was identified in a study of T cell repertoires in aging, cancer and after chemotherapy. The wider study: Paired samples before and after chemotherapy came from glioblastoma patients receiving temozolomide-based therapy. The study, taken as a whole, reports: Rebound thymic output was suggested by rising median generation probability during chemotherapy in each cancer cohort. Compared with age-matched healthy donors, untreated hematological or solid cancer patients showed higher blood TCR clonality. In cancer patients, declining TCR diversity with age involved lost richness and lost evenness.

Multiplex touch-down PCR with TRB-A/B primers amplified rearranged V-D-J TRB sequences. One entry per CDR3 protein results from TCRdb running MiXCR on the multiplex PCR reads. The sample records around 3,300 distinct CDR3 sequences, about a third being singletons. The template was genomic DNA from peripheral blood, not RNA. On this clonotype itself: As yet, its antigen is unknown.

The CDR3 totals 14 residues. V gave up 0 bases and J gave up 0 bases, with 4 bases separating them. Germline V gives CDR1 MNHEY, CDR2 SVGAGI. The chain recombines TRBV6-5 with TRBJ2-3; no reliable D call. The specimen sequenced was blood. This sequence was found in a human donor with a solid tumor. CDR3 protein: CASSYSISTDTQYF. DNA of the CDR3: TGTGCCAGCAGTTACTCCATTAGCACAGATACGCAGTATTTT.